This note documents a single T cell receptor beta chain sequence. At one boundary the junction diverges from the germline segment, which might be a read error. The entry originates in a study of tumor and adjacent non-tumor tissue in lung cancer. Study details: The patients, 9 to 11 men and 4 or 5 women, were roughly 30 to 76 with stage I to III disease.

Germline CDR1 is DFQATT and CDR2 is SNEGSKA (reference sequence). The CDR3 length is 13 residues. A modified ARM-PCR protocol with three rounds of nested PCR amplified TCRbeta. MiXCR, run by TCRdb on the multiplex PCR reads, gives a single entry per CDR3 protein. This repertoire shows 65,000 to 95,000 distinct CDR3 sequences, 75% to 90% found once; its top ten account for more than 10%. No cell sorting was done before RNA was extracted from the tissue. Donors were chemotherapy-naive, newly diagnosed lung cancer surgical patients in China, August–November 2014. What was sequenced was lung tumor tissue. The V gene is TRBV20-1, the J gene TRBJ1-1, with a weak D call TRBD1 (6 bases). The origin of this receptor is a woman between 45 and 65 years old with non-small cell lung cancer. In DNA, the CDR3 is TGCACTGCTAGGCGACCCCAGGGGACCGGAGCTTTCTTT. Protein sequence: CTARRPQGTGAFF.